One and the same sample provided the 29 T cell receptor beta chains below, sequenced in a study of shared clonotypes between healthy human individuals. Repertoires were generated with immunoSEQ multiplex PCR, while TCRdb's copy carries only in-frame clones and drops some. The data contain 400,000 or so clones, about 96% of them singletons. The sequenced material came from memory CD8+ T cells sorted from blood. The sample's subset: CD45RO+ cells pooled with CCR7-negative TemRA cells. The receptors shown here come from a man aged 25-40 years in good health.

The chain links TRBV4-2 to TRBJ2-1; 8 positions match TRBD2. CDR1 and CDR2 from the germline V gene are LGHNA and YNFKEQ. This CDR3 region has 17 residues. The V and J ends lost 0 bases and 8 bases, in that order; junction bases with no gene match: 12. This chain's CDR3 is CASSQEVKLAVSHEQFF. The CDR3 region has the DNA TGTGCCAGCAGCCAAGAAGTAAAACTAGCGGTTTCCCATGAGCAGTTCTTC.

The CDR3 bases are TGCAGTGCTCAAGACCGGGAGGAGCAGTACTTC. It yields the protein CSAQDREEQYF. The V call is TRBV20-1, the J call TRBJ2-7, with D possibly being TRBD2 (6 bases). CDR3 length equals 11 residues. Germline V gene sequence: CDR1 DFQATT, CDR2 SNEGSKA (reference sequence). Trimming pared 5 bases from V and 7 bases from J, leaving 12 bases between.

The chain joins TRBV29-1 to TRBJ2-1; D is undetermined. V was pared by 6 bases and J by 0 bases, with 9 bases between. Germline assignment: CDR1 SQVTM and CDR2 ANQGSEA. The CDR3 sequence is 13 residues long. The CDR3 here is CSVTPSSYNEQFF. CDR3 nucleotides: TGCAGCGTGACGCCTAGCTCCTACAATGAGCAGTTCTTC.

A word on this clone: The same CDR3 also results from other DNA sequences found in this sample. The chain employs TRBV6-6 and TRBJ1-1; D is perhaps TRBD1 (5 bases). This CDR3 is 13 amino acids long. V dropped 2 bases and J dropped 5 bases, with 9 bases sitting between them. CDR1 is MNHNY, CDR2 SVGAGI, per germline (reference sequence). The CDR3 DNA is TGTGCCAGCAGTTACGGGGGTCGAACTGAAGCTTTCTTT. The encoded protein is CASSYGGRTEAFF.

The table lists this clone with a count of one. As DNA, the CDR3 is TGTGCCAGCAGCTTGGTAGGCCGGGTCTCTGGAAACACCATATATTTT. Protein: CASSLVGRVSGNTIYF. The chain recombines TRBV5-5 with TRBJ1-3; D remains unclear. Trimming shortened V by 0 bases and J by 0 bases, and 10 bases separated the two germline ends. Germline-derived CDR1 and CDR2 are SGHKS and YYEKEE (reference sequence). CDR3 length: 16 amino acids.

The chain joins TRBV7-9 to TRBJ2-7; a possible D gene is TRBD1 (6 bases). Germline assignment: CDR1 SEHNR and CDR2 FQNEAQ (reference sequence). V was trimmed by 2 bases and J by 3 bases, leaving 11 bases between them. The CDR3 extends over 14 amino acids. This chain's CDR3 is CASSLSGVDYEQYF. The CDR3, as DNA: TGTGCCAGCAGCTTATCAGGGGTAGACTACGAGCAGTACTTC.

V gene TRBV6-6 combines with J gene TRBJ1-2, with 7 positions matching TRBD1. The CDR3 has 14 residues. Germline assignment: CDR1 MNHNY and CDR2 SVGAGI (reference sequence). J was trimmed by 3 bases and V by 7 bases; bases with no gene match: 8. The CDR3 protein is CASTRTGQYYGYTF. The CDR3 bases are TGTGCCAGCACCCGGACGGGACAGTACTATGGCTACACCTTC.

Notes on this clone: At one boundary the junction diverges from the germline segment, which might be a read error. The chain uses TRBV6-1 and TRBJ2-1; D possibly corresponds to TRBD2 (6 bases). The germline gives CDR1 MNHNS, CDR2 SASEGT. The CDR3 extends over 14 amino acids. The CDR3 DNA sequence: TGTGCCAGCAGGGTTAGGGACTCCTACAATGAGCGGTTCTTC. Translation gives CASRVRDSYNERFF.

V usage is TRBV6-6 and J usage is TRBJ1-1, with D maybe TRBD1 (5 bases). The CDR3 loop spans 14 amino acids. The germline gives CDR1 MNHNY, CDR2 SVGAGI (reference sequence). V lost 5 bases, J lost 5 bases, and 15 bases lay in between. The CDR3, as DNA: TGTGCCAGCAGTACAACCACGGGGGGGACTGAAGCTTTCTTT. Its translation is CASSTTTGGTEAFF.

This clone was seen a single time. J is TRBJ2-5 and V is TRBV2, with TRBD2 matching 8 bases. The length of the CDR3 is 13 residues. The trim removed 6 bases at V and 3 bases at J, leaving 3 bases unmatched. Germline values: CDR1 SNHLY, CDR2 FYNNEI. The CDR3 region has the DNA TGTGCCAGCAGCCACGGGGGGGAAGAGACCCAGTACTTC. It yields the protein CASSHGGEETQYF.

The chain carries TRBV28 and TRBJ1-5; TRBD1 agrees at 7 bases. The CDR3 totals 15 residues. V shed 6 bases and J 2 bases; nucleotides not matched to a gene: 7. Germline CDR1 reads MDHEN; CDR2 reads SYDVKM. This CDR3 reads CASSRSGQGNQPQHF. The CDR3 coding sequence is TGTGCCAGCAGCCGGAGTGGACAGGGCAATCAGCCCCAGCATTTT.

This chain connects TRBV20-1 to TRBJ2-1; D is unresolved. The germline CDR1 and CDR2 sequences are DFQATT and SNEGSKA (reference sequence). V shed 6 bases and J shed 3 bases, with 6 bases lying between them. The CDR3 covers 11 residues. CDR3 region: CSALLYNEQFF. CDR3 in DNA: TGCAGTGCCCTTCTCTACAATGAGCAGTTCTTC.

V gene TRBV10-3 combines with J gene TRBJ1-1, with D perhaps TRBD1 (6 bases). The CDR3 extends over 12 amino acids. V dropped 10 bases and J dropped 5 bases, with 14 bases sitting between them. Germline V gene data show CDR1 as ENHRY and CDR2 as SYGVKD. In nucleotides, the CDR3 is TGTGCCACCGCGGGGGGCGGTACTGAAGCTTTCTTT. Its protein is CATAGGGTEAFF.

The genes are TRBV7-9 and TRBJ2-5; D not certain. With 1 base removed from V and 2 bases from J, the gap between germline ends came to 8 bases. CDR3 length: 14 residues. Germline V gives CDR1 SEHNR, CDR2 FQNEAQ (reference sequence). The DNA for the CDR3 is TGTGCCAGCAGCTTAGGGCCGTTGCAAGAGACCCAGTACTTC. Encoded protein: CASSLGPLQETQYF.

The chain combines TRBV6-1 with TRBJ1-5; D is perhaps TRBD1 (6 bases). Trimming took off 1 base at V and 7 bases at J, with 17 bases between the two ends. This CDR3 is 16 amino acids long. CDR1 is MNHNS and CDR2 is SASEGT in the germline V gene. CDR3: CASSEVGSYRAQPQHF. CDR3 DNA: TGTGCCAGCAGTGAAGTCGGATCATACAGGGCACAGCCCCAGCATTTT.

The J gene is TRBJ2-2, the V gene TRBV9; 7 bases are shared with TRBD2. The CDR3 covers 15 residues. J gave up 4 bases and V 3 bases, and 6 bases lay outside the gene matches. CDR1 SGDLS and CDR2 YYNGEE come from the germline V gene. The CDR3 spells CASSATSLLTGELFF. The CDR3, as DNA: TGTGCCAGCAGCGCGACTAGCCTCCTCACCGGGGAGCTGTTTTTT.

This chain connects TRBV16 to TRBJ1-2, with D possibly TRBD1 on 6 matching bases. Germline V gene sequence: CDR1 KGHSY, CDR2 FQNENV. The V and J ends lost 4 bases and 6 bases respectively, with 12 bases between them. The CDR3 length is 13 residues. The CDR3 DNA is TGTGCCAGCAGCCCGGGAGGGGGAGATGGCTACACCTTC. Translating it yields CASSPGGGDGYTF.

The V call is TRBV19, the J call TRBJ2-3; D is possibly TRBD2 (6 bases). Between the trimmed V and J ends, which lost 0 bases and 4 bases, there was a span of 17 bases. The CDR3 covers 17 residues. Germline V gene sequence: CDR1 LNHDA, CDR2 SQIVND (reference sequence). The DNA for the CDR3 is TGTGCCAGTAGTATAGATTGGCGGCTAGGAGGGTCAGATACGCAGTATTTT. Its translation is CASSIDWRLGGSDTQYF.

The gene calls are TRBV7-2 and TRBJ1-5; 7 positions match TRBD1. The germline V gene encodes CDR1 SGHTA and CDR2 FQGNSA. The V segment lost 3 bases and the J segment 9 bases; nucleotides outside the gene matches: 5. The length of the CDR3 is 13 residues. CDR3 residues: CASSLTGIGPQHF. The CDR3 nucleotides read TGTGCCAGCAGCTTGACAGGGATTGGGCCCCAGCATTTT.

This chain joins TRBV5-1 and TRBJ2-7, with D possibly TRBD2 on 5 matching bases. V lost 2 bases to trimming and J lost 0 bases, with 21 bases between them. The germline gives CDR1 SGHRS, CDR2 YFSETQ. CDR3 length: 18 residues. The CDR3 DNA reads TGCGCCAGCAGCTTTTTACCCGTGGCGGGCGCGAGCTCCTACGAGCAGTACTTC. Encoded protein: CASSFLPVAGASSYEQYF. The whole variable domain, filled in from reference TRBV5-1 and TRBJ2-7, reads KAGVTQTPRYLIKTRGQQVTLSCSPISGHRSVSWYQQTPGQGLQFLFEYFSETQRNKGNFPGRFSGRQFSNSRSEMNVSTLELGDSALYLCASSFLPVAGASSYEQYFGPGTRLTVT.

As for this clone: Other nucleotide sequences in the sample specify the same CDR3. The CDR3 sequence: CSVDTYNEQFF. The DNA of the CDR3 is TGCAGCGTCGACACCTACAATGAGCAGTTCTTC. The J gene is TRBJ2-1, the V gene TRBV29-1; D is undetermined. Germline CDR1 reads SQVTM; CDR2 reads ANQGSEA. The CDR3 extends over 11 amino acids. Between the trimmed V and J ends, which lost 6 bases and 2 bases, there was a span of 5 bases.

The CDR3: CASTPSGRARVYNTGELFF. Written as DNA, the CDR3 is TGTGCCAGCACCCCTAGCGGGAGGGCGAGGGTCTATAACACCGGGGAGCTGTTTTTT. The V and J genes are TRBV7-8 and TRBJ2-2; TRBD2 matches 12 bases. CDR1 is SGHVS and CDR2 is FQNEAQ in the germline V gene. The CDR3 runs to 19 residues. The V segment lost 7 bases and the J segment 2 bases; nucleotides outside the gene matches: 14.

The CDR3 DNA follows: TGTGCCAGCAGTTCGGCAGGGGCTTCGAACACTGAAGCTTTCTTT. It codes for CASSSAGASNTEAFF. The V and J genes are TRBV28 and TRBJ1-1; possible D gene TRBD1, 6 bases. The CDR3 is 15 amino acids. With 4 bases removed from V and 1 base from J, the gap between germline ends came to 13 bases. From germline, CDR1 is MDHEN and CDR2 SYDVKM.

The chain has TRBV28 and TRBJ1-1, with no clear D. CDR1 is MDHEN and CDR2 is SYDVKM in the germline V gene. CDR3 length: 12 residues. Trimming took 6 bases from V and 1 from J, leaving 6 bases between them. Here the CDR3 DNA reads TGTGCCAGCAGCCTTGAGAACACTGAAGCTTTCTTT. This sequence encodes CASSLENTEAFF.

The rearrangement joins TRBV5-4 to TRBJ1-5, with 10 positions matching TRBD1. The J segment lost 3 bases and the V segment lost 2 bases, leaving 2 bases of the junction unmatched. This CDR3 contains 15 residues. Looked up from germline, CDR1 is SGHNT and CDR2 is YYREEE (reference sequence). The CDR3 spells CASSFGTGANQPQHF. For the CDR3, the DNA is TGTGCCAGCAGCTTCGGGACAGGGGCCAATCAGCCCCAGCATTTT.

V is TRBV6-1 and J is TRBJ2-1; TRBD2 aligns across 9 bases. This CDR3 is 15 amino acids long. Germline CDR1 and CDR2: MNHNS and SASEGT. Trimming took 3 bases from V and 4 from J; bases not matched to a gene: 4. CDR3 nucleotide sequence: TGTGCCAGCAGTGATTCTAGCGGGATTTACAATGAGCAGTTCTTC. This encodes CASSDSSGIYNEQFF.

The chain joins TRBV6-5 to TRBJ1-1, with D possibly matching TRBD1 (5 bases). Trimming removed 4 bases from V and 13 bases from J, with 16 bases in between. The CDR3 covers 12 residues. Germline assignment: CDR1 MNHEY and CDR2 SVGAGI. This CDR3 is CASSFGTAPIFF. CDR3 in DNA: TGTGCCAGCAGTTTCGGGACGGCCCCTATTTTCTTT.

As regards this clone: Other DNA sequences within the sample encode an identical CDR3. This sequence joins TRBV11-2 and TRBJ2-7; the D is unclear. CDR3 length equals 13 residues. V lost 1 base and J lost 1, with 5 bases in between. Germline lookup yields CDR1 SGHAT and CDR2 FQNNGV. CDR3 coding DNA: TGTGCCAGCAGCTTAGCGCCTTCCTACGAGCAGTACTTC. It translates to CASSLAPSYEQYF.

A note on this clone: At one end, the junction sequence differs from germline, possibly due to a read error. The CDR3 region is CSSSIASGSYEQYF. The CDR3 DNA is TGTTCCAGTAGTATAGCTAGCGGGAGTTACGAGCAGTACTTC. The chain joins TRBV19 to TRBJ2-7, with 10 bases fitting TRBD2. The CDR3 length is 14 residues. Germline V gene lookup returns CDR1 LNHDA and CDR2 SQIVND (reference sequence).